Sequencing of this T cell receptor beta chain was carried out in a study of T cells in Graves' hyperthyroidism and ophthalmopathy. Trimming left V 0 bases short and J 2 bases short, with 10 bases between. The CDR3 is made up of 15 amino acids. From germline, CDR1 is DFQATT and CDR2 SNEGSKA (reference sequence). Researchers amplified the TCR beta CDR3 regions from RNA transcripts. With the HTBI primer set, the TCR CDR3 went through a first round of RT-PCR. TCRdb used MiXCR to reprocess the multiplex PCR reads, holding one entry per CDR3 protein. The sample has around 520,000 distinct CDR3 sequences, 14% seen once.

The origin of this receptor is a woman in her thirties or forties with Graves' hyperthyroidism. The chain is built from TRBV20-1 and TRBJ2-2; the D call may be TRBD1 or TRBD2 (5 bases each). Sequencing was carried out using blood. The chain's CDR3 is CSARDWDPNTGELFF. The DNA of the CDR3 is TGCAGTGCTAGAGATTGGGACCCTAACACCGGGGAGCTGTTTTTT.